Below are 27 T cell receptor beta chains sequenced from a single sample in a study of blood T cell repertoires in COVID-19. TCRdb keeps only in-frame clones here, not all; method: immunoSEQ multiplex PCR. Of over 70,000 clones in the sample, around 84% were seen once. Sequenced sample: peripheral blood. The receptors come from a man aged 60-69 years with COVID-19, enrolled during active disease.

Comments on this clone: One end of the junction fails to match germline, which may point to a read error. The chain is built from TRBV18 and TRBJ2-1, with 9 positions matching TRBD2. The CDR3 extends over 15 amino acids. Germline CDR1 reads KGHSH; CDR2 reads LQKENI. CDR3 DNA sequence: TGTGCCAGCTCCCCACTAGCGGGCTCCTACAATGAGCAGTTCTTC. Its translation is CASSPLAGSYNEQFF.

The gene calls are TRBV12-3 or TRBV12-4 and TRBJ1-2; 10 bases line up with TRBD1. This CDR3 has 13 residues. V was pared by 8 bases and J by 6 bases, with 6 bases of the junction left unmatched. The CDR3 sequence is CASGPGTGDGYTF. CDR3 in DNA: TGTGCCAGCGGACCAGGGACAGGGGATGGCTACACCTTC.

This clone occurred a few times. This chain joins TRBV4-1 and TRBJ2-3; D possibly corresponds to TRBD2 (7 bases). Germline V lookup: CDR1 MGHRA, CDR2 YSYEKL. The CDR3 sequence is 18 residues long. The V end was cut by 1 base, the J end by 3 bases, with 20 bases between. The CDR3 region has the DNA TGCGCCAGCAGCCAAGTGGGGTCGGCGGGGGCCCAAACAGATACGCAGTATTTT. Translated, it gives CASSQVGSAGAQTDTQYF.

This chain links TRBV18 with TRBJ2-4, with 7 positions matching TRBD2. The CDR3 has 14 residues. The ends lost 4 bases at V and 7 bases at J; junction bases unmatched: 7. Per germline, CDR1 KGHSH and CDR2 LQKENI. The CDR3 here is CASSLSGGENIQYF. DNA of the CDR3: TGTGCCAGCTCACTAAGTGGGGGGGAGAACATTCAGTACTTC. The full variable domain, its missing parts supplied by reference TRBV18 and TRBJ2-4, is NAGVMQNPRHLVRRRGQEARLRCSPMKGHSHVYWYRQLPEEGLKFMVYLQKENIIDESGMPKERFSAEFPKEGPSILRIQQVVRGDSAAYFCASSLSGGENIQYFGAGTRLSVL.

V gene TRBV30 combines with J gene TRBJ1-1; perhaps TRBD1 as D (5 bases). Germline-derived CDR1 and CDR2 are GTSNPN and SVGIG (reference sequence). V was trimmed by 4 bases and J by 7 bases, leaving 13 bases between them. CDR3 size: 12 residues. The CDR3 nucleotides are TGTGCCTGGAATACCCGGGGACTTGAAGCTTTCTTT. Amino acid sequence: CAWNTRGLEAFF.

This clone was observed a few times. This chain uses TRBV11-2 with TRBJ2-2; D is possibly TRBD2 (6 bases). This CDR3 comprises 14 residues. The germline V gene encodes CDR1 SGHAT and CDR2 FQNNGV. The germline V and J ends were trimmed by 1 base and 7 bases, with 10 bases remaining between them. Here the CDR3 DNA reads TGTGCCAGCAGCTTAGGTCCCGGGGGCGGGGAGCTGTTTTTT. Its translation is CASSLGPGGGELFF.

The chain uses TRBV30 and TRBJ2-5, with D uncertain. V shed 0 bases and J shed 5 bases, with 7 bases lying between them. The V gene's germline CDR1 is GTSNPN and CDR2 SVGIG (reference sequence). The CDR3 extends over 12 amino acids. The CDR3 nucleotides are TGTGCCTGGAGTGTATCTGGCGAGACCCAGTACTTC. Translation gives CAWSVSGETQYF. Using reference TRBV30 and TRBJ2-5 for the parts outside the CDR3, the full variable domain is SQTIHQWPATLVQPVGSPLSLECTVEGTSNPNLYWYRQAAGRGLQLLFYSVGIGQISSEVPQNLSASRPQDRQFILSSKKLLLSDSGFYLCAWSVSGETQYFGPGTRLLVL.

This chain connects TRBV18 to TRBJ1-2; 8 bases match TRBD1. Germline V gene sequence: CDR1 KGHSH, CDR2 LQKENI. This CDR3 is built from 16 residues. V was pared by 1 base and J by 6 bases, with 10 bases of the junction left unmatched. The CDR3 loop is CASSPRDAGGRDGYTF. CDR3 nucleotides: TGTGCCAGCTCACCACGGGACGCAGGGGGCCGGGATGGCTACACCTTC.

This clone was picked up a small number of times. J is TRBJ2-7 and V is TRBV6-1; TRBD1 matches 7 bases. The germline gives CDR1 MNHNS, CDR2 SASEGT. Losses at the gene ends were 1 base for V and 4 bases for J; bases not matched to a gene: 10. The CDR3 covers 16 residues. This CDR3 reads CASSEESGGFGYEQYF. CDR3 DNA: TGTGCCAGCAGTGAAGAATCAGGGGGTTTTGGGTACGAGCAGTACTTC.

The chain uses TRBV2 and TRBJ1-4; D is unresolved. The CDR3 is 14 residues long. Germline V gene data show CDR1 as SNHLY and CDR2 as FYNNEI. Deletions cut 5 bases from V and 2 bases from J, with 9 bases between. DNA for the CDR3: TGTGCCAGCAGTTACGACTGGACTAATGAAAAACTGTTTTTT. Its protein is CASSYDWTNEKLFF.

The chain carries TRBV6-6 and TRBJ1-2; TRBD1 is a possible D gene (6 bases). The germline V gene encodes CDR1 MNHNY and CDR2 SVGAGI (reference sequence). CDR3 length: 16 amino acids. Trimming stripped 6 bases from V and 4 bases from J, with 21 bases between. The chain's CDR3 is CASRRPPGQGIYGYTF. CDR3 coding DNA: TGTGCCAGCAGAAGACCTCCCGGGCAGGGGATCTATGGCTACACCTTC.

CDR3 protein: CASSDHRGHGNTIYF. CDR3 coding DNA: TGTGCCAGCAGTGATCACAGGGGGCACGGAAACACCATATATTTT. This rearrangement joins TRBV2 to TRBJ1-3; 9 nucleotides line up with TRBD1. Germline V gene sequence: CDR1 SNHLY, CDR2 FYNNEI. V trimming: 3 bases; J trimming: 4 bases; junction bases outside the gene matches: 4. This CDR3 is 15 amino acids long. The whole variable domain, filled in from reference TRBV2 and TRBJ1-3, reads EPEVTQTPSHQVTQMGQEVILRCVPISNHLYFYWYRQILGQKVEFLVSFYNNEISEKSEIFDDQFSVERPDGSNFTLKIRSTKLEDSAMYFCASSDHRGHGNTIYFGEGSWLTVV.

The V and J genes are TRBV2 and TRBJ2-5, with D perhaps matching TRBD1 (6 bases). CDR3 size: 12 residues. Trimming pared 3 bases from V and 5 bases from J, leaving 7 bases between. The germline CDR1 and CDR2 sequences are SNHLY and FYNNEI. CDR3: CASSDRGETQYF. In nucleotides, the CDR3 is TGTGCCAGCAGTGATAGGGGGGAGACCCAGTACTTC. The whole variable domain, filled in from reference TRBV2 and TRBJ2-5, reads EPEVTQTPSHQVTQMGQEVILRCVPISNHLYFYWYRQILGQKVEFLVSFYNNEISEKSEIFDDQFSVERPDGSNFTLKIRSTKLEDSAMYFCASSDRGETQYFGPGTRLLVL.

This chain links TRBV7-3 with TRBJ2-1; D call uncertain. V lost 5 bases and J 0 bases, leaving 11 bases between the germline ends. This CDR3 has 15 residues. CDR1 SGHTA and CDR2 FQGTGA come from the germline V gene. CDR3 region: CASSHLGFSYNEQFF. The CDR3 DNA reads TGTGCCAGCAGCCACCTAGGCTTCTCCTACAATGAGCAGTTCTTC.

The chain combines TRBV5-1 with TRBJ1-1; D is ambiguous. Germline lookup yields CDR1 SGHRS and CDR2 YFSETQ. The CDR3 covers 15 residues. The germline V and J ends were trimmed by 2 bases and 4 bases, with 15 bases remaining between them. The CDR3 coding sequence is TGCGCCAGCAGCTTAGTAAGTGAGGTGGGCACTGAAGCTTTCTTT. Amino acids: CASSLVSEVGTEAFF.

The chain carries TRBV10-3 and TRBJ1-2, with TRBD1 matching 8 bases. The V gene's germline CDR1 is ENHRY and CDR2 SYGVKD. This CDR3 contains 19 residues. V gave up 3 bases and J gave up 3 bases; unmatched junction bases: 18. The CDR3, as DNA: TGTGCCATCAGTGACTCCGGACAGGGAAGGCCGCTGGGGGACTATGGCTACACCTTC. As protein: CAISDSGQGRPLGDYGYTF.

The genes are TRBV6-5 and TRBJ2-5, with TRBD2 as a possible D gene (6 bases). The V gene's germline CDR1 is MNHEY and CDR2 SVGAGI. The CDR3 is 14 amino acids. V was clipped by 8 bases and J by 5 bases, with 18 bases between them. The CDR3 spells CASSIGGRRETQYF. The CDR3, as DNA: TGTGCCAGCTCAATCGGGGGAAGGAGGGAGACCCAGTACTTC.

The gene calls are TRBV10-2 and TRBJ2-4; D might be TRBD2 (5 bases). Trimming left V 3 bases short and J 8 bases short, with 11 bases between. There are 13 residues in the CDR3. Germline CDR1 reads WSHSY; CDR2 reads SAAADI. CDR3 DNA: TGCGCCAGCAGTGAAGAGGGATGGGACATTCAGTACTTC. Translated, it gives CASSEEGWDIQYF.

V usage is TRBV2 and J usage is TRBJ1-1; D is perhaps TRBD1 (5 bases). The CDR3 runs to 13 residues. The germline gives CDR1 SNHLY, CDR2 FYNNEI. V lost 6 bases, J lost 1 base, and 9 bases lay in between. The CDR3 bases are TGTGCCAGCAGGGACAACCCGAACACTGAAGCTTTCTTT. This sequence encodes CASRDNPNTEAFF.

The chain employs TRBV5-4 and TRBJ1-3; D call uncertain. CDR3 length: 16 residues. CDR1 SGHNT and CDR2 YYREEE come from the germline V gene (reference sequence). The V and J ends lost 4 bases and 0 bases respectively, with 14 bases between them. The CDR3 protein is CASSPKGGTSGNTIYF. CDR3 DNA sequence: TGTGCCAGCAGCCCAAAAGGAGGCACCTCTGGAAACACCATATATTTT. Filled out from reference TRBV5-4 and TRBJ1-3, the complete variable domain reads ETGVTQSPTHLIKTRGQQVTLRCSSQSGHNTVSWYQQALGQGPQFIFQYYREEENGRGNFPPRFSGLQFPNYSSELNVNALELDDSALYLCASSPKGGTSGNTIYFGEGSWLTVV.

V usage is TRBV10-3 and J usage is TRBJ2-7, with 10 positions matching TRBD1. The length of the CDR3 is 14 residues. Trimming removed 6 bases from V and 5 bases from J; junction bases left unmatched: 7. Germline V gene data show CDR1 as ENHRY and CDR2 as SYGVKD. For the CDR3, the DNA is TGTGCCATCAGACCGGGACAGGGGATCCACGAGCAGTACTTC. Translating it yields CAIRPGQGIHEQYF.

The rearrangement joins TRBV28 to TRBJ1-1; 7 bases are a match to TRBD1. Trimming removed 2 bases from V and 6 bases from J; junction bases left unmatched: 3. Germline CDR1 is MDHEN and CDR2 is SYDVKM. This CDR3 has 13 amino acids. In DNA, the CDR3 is TGTGCCAGCAGTTTACAGACAGGGCCTGAAGCTTTCTTT. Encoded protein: CASSLQTGPEAFF.

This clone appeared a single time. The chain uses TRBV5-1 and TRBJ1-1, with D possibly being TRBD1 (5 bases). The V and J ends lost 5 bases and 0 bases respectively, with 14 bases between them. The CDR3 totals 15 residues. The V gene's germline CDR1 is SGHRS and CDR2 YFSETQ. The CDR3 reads CASRPGTVLNTEAFF. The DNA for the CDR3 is TGCGCCAGCAGGCCCGGGACTGTACTGAACACTGAAGCTTTCTTT.

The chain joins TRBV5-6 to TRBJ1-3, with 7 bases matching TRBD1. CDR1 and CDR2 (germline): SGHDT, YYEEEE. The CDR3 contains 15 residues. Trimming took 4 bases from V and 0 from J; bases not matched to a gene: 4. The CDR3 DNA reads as TGTGCCAGCAGCATGGGGACAGTCTCTGGAAACACCATATATTTT. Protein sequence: CASSMGTVSGNTIYF.

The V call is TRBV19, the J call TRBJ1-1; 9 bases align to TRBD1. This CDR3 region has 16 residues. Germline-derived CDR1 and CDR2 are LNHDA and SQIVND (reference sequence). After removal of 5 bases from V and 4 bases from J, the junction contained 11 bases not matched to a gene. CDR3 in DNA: TGTGCCAGTAGTCTAGGACAGGGGAGGGAGGGCACTGAAGCTTTCTTT. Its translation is CASSLGQGREGTEAFF.

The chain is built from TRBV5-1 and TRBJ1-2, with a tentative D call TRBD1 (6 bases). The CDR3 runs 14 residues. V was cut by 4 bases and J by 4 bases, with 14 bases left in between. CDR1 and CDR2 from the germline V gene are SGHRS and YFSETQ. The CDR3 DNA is TGCGCCAGCAGCCCCGGCGGGGGGGCCTATGGCTACACCTTC. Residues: CASSPGGGAYGYTF.

The CDR3 DNA is TGTGCCATCAGTGAGGCGCCCGGGACTAGCACAGATACGCAGTATTTT. Its protein is CAISEAPGTSTDTQYF. The chain couples TRBV10-3 to TRBJ2-3, with D perhaps matching TRBD2 (6 bases). V lost 2 bases and J lost 0, with 12 bases in between. The CDR3 spans 16 residues. CDR1 is ENHRY, CDR2 SYGVKD, per germline.